This TCR beta chain was sequenced during a study of cytomegalovirus exposure and HLA in healthy donors. Study in general: Among around 170 million T cells, an earlier analysis found 120 million or so unique TCR beta sequences. Notes on the study in general: HLA alleles showed associations with fewer than 20,000 TCR beta sequences in a later analysis, at a 0.05 false discovery rate. Segments of the TCR beta V type were, in most cases, productive about 87% or about 30% of the time in an earlier analysis.

Note on this clone: The target antigen is unknown.

Germline V lookup: CDR1 KGHSY, CDR2 FQNENV. The CDR3 length is 14 residues. V lost 4 bases to trimming and J lost 4 bases, with 14 bases between them. With 60 Vbeta and 13 Jbeta primers, the PCR was carried out. Using immunoSEQ multiplex PCR, the repertoire was profiled, and TCRdb retains in-frame clones only, with some absent. The table has about 93,000 clones, around 84% seen once; the top ten hold roughly 3%. The clonotype originates from a middle-aged woman in good health and CMV-seronegative. Sample: PBMCs. The chain uses TRBV16 and TRBJ2-7; maybe TRBD1 (6 bases). The CDR3 region has the DNA TGTGCCAGCAGCCTCGGACAGTTTGAGTACGAGCAGTACTTC. Its translation is CASSLGQFEYEQYF. The variable domain in full, completed from reference TRBV16 and TRBJ2-7, reads GEEVAQTPKHLVRGEGQKAKLYCAPIKGHSYVFWYQQVLKNEFKFLISFQNENVFDETGMPKERFSAKCLPNSPCSLEIQATKLEDSAVYFCASSLGQFEYEQYFGPGTRLTVT.